This T cell receptor beta chain is from a study of T cell changes during pregnancy in multiple sclerosis. A single count supports this clone. Sequencing used immunoSEQ multiplex PCR; TCRdb keeps in-frame clones, though not all of them. Among tens of thousands of clones, 80% to 95% were seen once, and the ten largest hold around 1.8%. Germline values: CDR1 SGHRS, CDR2 YFSETQ. J gave up 3 bases and V 1 base, and 9 bases lay outside the gene matches. The CDR3 runs to 16 residues. This specimen was peripheral blood, taken in the first trimester of pregnancy. The V and J genes are TRBV5-1 and TRBJ2-7; 8 nucleotides line up with TRBD2. The origin of this receptor is a female donor in good health, enrolled as a control in a pregnancy study. The CDR3 loop reads CASSLSTTGGFYEQYF. The CDR3, as DNA: TGCGCCAGCAGCTTGAGTACAACGGGGGGGTTCTACGAGCAGTACTTC.